This T cell receptor beta chain was found in a study of human T cells and chemical hapten exposure. In the study overall: On roughly 2 cm by roughly 2 cm of upper inner arm skin, sensitization was performed with 2% DPC.

TCRdb redid the calling of the RACE reads with MiXCR, one entry per CDR3 protein. In the table there are some 83,000 distinct CDR3 sequences, around a tenth of which are singletons. Indicated time point: patch test 1, 2 weeks after DPC sensitization. This sample's treatment: therapeutic diphenylcyclopropenone sensitization with weekly scalp DPC. For this clonotype: Its cognate antigen is unknown.

This CDR3 has 13 amino acids. Germline-derived CDR1 and CDR2 are MDHEN and SYDVKM. Between the trimmed V and J ends, which lost 6 bases and 6 bases, there was a span of 12 bases. Study-wide results and limits: In comparison with controls, expanded TCRs gave rise to a significantly larger number of large CDR3 similarity clusters.

This material consisted of whole blood, taken in connection with sensitization to the hapten diphenylcyclopropenone (DPC). V is TRBV28 and J is TRBJ2-1; TRBD2 might be the D (5 bases). The receptor was isolated from a woman aged 45 to 65 with alopecia areata. Some clones in this sample may be carry-over from other donors' samples. The CDR3 DNA is TGTGCCAGCAGGCTGGACTGGCGCAATGAGCAGTTCTTC. It yields the protein CASRLDWRNEQFF.